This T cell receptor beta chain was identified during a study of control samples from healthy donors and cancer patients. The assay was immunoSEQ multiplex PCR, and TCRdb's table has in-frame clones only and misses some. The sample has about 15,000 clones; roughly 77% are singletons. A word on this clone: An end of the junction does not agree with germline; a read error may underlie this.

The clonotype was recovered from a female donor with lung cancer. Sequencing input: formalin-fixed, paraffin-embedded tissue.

The CDR3 bases are TGTGCTAGCAGCGCGGGCCTAGGCACTGAAGCTTTCTTT. Its translation is CASSAGLGTEAFF. This chain uses TRBV7-7 with TRBJ1-1; D not certain. The CDR3 loop spans 13 amino acids. The germline gives CDR1 SSHAT, CDR2 FNYEAQ (reference sequence).